This is a list of T cell receptor beta chains from one sample in a study of shared clonotypes between healthy human individuals. Data came from immunoSEQ multiplex PCR; TCRdb stores just in-frame clones and leaves some out. The sample has some 2,500,000 clones, over 85% seen once. Material for sequencing was naive CD4+ T cells from PBMCs. These receptors were collected from a man between 18 and 35 years old in good health. Some clones in this sample may be carry-over from other donors' samples. The CDR3 runs from the conserved cysteine through the conserved F or W.

TRBV7-9	TRBJ1-4	CASSLGGYEKLFF
TRBV6-6	TRBJ2-5	CASSMGLAGQETQYF
TRBV5-1	TRBJ1-1	CASTGQVNTEAFF
TRBV6-4	TRBJ2-1	CASSDSNPARNNEQFF
TRBV5-1	TRBJ2-1	CASSLGLTTGGLGEQFF
TRBV6-1	TRBJ1-2	CASSEVLTRGYTF
TRBV6-6	TRBJ2-3	CASSGGLSTDTQYF
TRBV5-1	TRBJ2-4	CASSPGEGNIQYF
TRBV18	TRBJ2-3	CASSPSGGTDTQYF
TRBV9	TRBJ1-2	CASSVGRGGNYGYTF
TRBV5-1	TRBJ2-2	CASSLGPDGELFF
TRBV19	TRBJ1-4	CASRSGTNRTNEKLFF
TRBV7-3	TRBJ2-1	CASSSTSLGGSYNEQFF
TRBV2	TRBJ2-2	CASFQTLGSGTLRPRELFF
TRBV11-2	TRBJ2-3	CASSLKFLAESTDTQYF
TRBV10-2	TRBJ2-7	CASRLAGSSYEQYF
TRBV21-1	TRBJ1-1	CASSKAFADEAFF
TRBV20-1	TRBJ2-1	CSAAEEGTQFF
TRBV11-1	TRBJ2-3	CASSLGLGTDTQYF
TRBV11-2	TRBJ2-5	CASSSGGGQETQYF
TRBV9	TRBJ1-3	CASSLTGGSGNTIYF
TRBV11-3	TRBJ1-1	CASSSDPNTEAFF
TRBV7-9	TRBJ2-3	CASSLTTSGRTDTQYF
TRBV27	TRBJ2-7	CASGGGSYEQYF
TRBV7-2	TRBJ2-7	CASSKNLGGSSYEQYF
TRBV4-2	TRBJ2-2	CASSRGQNTGELFF
TRBV28	TRBJ2-7	CASSSLRGRYEQYF
TRBV18	TRBJ2-4	CASSPGTGENIQYF
TRBV5-1	TRBJ2-3	CASRSGGGPYMDTQYF
TRBV30	TRBJ2-2	CACPREGWDPGELFF
TRBV6-4	TRBJ1-5	CASSAQGNQPQHF
TRBV5-1	TRBJ2-3	CASSLGGASRTDTQYF
TRBV11-2	TRBJ2-7	CASRPLAGGDYEQYF
TRBV29-1	TRBJ2-3	CSVDGAGGPSDTQYF
TRBV5-1	TRBJ2-7	CASSFLTSYEQYF
TRBV29-1	TRBJ1-1	CSVEGFLRQSVEAFF
TRBV19	TRBJ2-3	CATRGGRGTDTQYF
TRBV28	TRBJ2-7	CASSVRVSYEQYF
TRBV7-7	TRBJ1-5	CASSATGEGPQPQHF
TRBV7-2	TRBJ1-1	CASTTMDRAAFF
TRBV7-9	TRBJ2-3	CASSLLTGAVGTDTQYF
TRBV15	TRBJ2-7	CATGTPGVSEQYF
TRBV5-1	TRBJ2-2	CASSLVLAASNTGELFF
TRBV6-6	TRBJ2-1	CASSYEAAANEQFF